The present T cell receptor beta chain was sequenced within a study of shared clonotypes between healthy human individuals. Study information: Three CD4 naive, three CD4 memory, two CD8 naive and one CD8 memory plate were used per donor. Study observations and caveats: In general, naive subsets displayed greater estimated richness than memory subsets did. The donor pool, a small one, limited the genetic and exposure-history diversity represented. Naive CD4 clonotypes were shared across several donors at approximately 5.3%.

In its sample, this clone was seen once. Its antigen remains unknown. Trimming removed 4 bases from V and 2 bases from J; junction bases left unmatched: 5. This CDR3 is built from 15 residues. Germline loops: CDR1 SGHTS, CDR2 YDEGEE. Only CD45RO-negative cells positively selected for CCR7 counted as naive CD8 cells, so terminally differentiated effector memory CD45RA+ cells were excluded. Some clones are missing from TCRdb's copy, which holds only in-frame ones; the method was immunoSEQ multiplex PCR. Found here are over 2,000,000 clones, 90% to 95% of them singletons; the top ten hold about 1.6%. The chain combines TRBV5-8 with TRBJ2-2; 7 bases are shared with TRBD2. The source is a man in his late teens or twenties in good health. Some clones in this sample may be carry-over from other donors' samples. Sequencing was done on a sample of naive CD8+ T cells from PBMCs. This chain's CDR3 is CASSLTSANTGELFF. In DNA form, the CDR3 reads TGTGCCAGCAGCCTTACTAGCGCTAACACCGGGGAGCTGTTTTTT.